The 9 T cell receptor beta chains below come from one sample, sequenced in a study of cytomegalovirus exposure and HLA in healthy donors. Profiling relied on immunoSEQ multiplex PCR, and the TCRdb table lists in-frame clones only, not all of them. The table lists 100,000 to 120,000 clones, roughly 87% of them singletons. The sample was PBMCs. These receptors all come from a woman under 30 in good health and CMV-seronegative.

This chain joins TRBV10-3 and TRBJ2-3, with 7 bases matching TRBD2. Germline-derived CDR1 and CDR2 are ENHRY and SYGVKD. V trimming: 10 bases; J trimming: 5 bases; junction bases outside the gene matches: 9. The CDR3 runs 13 residues. The CDR3 DNA reads TGTGCCACCGAGCGGGAAGGGGTAGATACGCAGTATTTT. It translates to CATEREGVDTQYF.

This chain connects TRBV9 to TRBJ2-5; 8 bases match TRBD1. The CDR3 loop spans 15 amino acids. CDR1 SGDLS and CDR2 YYNGEE come from the germline V gene. J lost 2 bases, V lost 5 bases, and 8 bases had no gene match. As DNA, the CDR3 is TGTGCCAGCAGACGTTCCGGGACAGGACAAGAGACCCAGTACTTC. It specifies CASRRSGTGQETQYF.

This clone was counted once. The rearrangement links TRBV5-1 to TRBJ2-3; the D is unclear. The CDR3 covers 16 residues. Germline values: CDR1 SGHRS, CDR2 YFSETQ. V shed 0 bases and J shed 0 bases, with 11 bases lying between them. The CDR3: CASSLVPMSSTDTQYF. In nucleotides, the CDR3 is TGCGCCAGCAGCTTGGTCCCTATGTCTAGCACAGATACGCAGTATTTT.

V is TRBV5-5 and J is TRBJ2-5; D not certain. CDR3 length equals 12 residues. V shed 4 bases and J shed 1 base, with 5 bases lying between them. Germline lookup yields CDR1 SGHKS and CDR2 YYEKEE (reference sequence). CDR3 protein: CASSQFQETQYF. The CDR3 DNA sequence: TGTGCCAGCAGCCAATTCCAAGAGACCCAGTACTTC.

This clone was detected once. The DNA of the CDR3 is TGCAGCGAACAGGGGGCAGATGAGACCCAGTACTTC. Its protein product is CSEQGADETQYF. The rearrangement joins TRBV29-1 to TRBJ2-5, with TRBD1 identical over 9 bases. The CDR3 length is 12 residues. Trimming at V came to 7 bases and at J to 5 bases, leaving 5 bases not matched to a gene. Germline CDR1 SQVTM, CDR2 ANQGSEA.

The chain is built from TRBV4-2 and TRBJ2-2, with a possible D match to TRBD2 (6 bases). V was trimmed by 5 bases and J by 5 bases, leaving 24 bases between them. Germline V gene data show CDR1 as LGHNA and CDR2 as YNFKEQ. CDR3 length equals 18 residues. The CDR3 protein is CASSKSESTGVETGELFF. The CDR3 region has the DNA TGTGCCAGCAGCAAGTCCGAGTCTACGGGAGTAGAGACCGGGGAGCTGTTTTTT.

The chain uses TRBV27 and TRBJ2-7; TRBD1 might be the D (6 bases). The CDR3 spans 15 residues. In germline, CDR1 is MNHEY, CDR2 SMNVEV (reference sequence). Deletions cut 8 bases from V and 0 bases from J, with 17 bases between. Here the CDR3 DNA reads TGTGCCAGCGGAACCCGACAGGTCGTCTCCTACGAGCAGTACTTC. This encodes CASGTRQVVSYEQYF.

CDR3 sequence reads: CASSQTGGNQPQHF. CDR3 sequence (DNA): TGTGCCAGCAGCCAGACGGGGGGCAATCAGCCCCAGCATTTT. This chain links TRBV7-2 with TRBJ1-5; D may be TRBD1 (5 bases). Germline V gene sequence: CDR1 SGHTA, CDR2 FQGNSA. V lost 5 bases and J lost 2, with 10 bases in between. The CDR3 runs to 14 residues. Drawing the rest from reference TRBV7-2 and TRBJ1-5, the complete variable domain is GAGVSQSPSNKVTEKGKDVELRCDPISGHTALYWYRQSLGQGLEFLIYFQGNSAPDKSGLPSDRFSAERTGGSVSTLTIQRTQQEDSAVYLCASSQTGGNQPQHFGDGTRLSIL.

This chain uses TRBV7-6 with TRBJ1-1, with D perhaps TRBD1 (5 bases). Germline V gene data show CDR1 as SGHVS and CDR2 as FNYEAQ. The CDR3 contains 13 residues. V was trimmed by 5 bases and J by 2 bases, leaving 9 bases between them. This CDR3 is CASSPTVNTEAFF. The CDR3 nucleotides read TGTGCCAGCAGCCCGACAGTCAACACTGAAGCTTTCTTT.